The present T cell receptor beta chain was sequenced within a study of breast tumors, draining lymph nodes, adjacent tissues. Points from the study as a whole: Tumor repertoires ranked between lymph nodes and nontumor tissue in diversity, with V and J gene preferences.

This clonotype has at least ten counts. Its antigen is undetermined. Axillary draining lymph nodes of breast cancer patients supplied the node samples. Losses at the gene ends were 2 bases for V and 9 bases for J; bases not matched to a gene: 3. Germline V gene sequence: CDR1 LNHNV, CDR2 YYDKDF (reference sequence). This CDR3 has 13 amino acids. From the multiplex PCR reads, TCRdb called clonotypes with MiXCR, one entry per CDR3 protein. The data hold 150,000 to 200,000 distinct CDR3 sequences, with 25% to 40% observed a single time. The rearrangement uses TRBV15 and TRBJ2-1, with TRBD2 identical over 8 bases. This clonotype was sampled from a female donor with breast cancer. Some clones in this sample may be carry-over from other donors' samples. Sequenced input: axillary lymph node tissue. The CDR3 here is CATSRNSGTEQFF. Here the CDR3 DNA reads TGTGCCACCAGCAGAAATAGCGGGACTGAGCAGTTCTTC.